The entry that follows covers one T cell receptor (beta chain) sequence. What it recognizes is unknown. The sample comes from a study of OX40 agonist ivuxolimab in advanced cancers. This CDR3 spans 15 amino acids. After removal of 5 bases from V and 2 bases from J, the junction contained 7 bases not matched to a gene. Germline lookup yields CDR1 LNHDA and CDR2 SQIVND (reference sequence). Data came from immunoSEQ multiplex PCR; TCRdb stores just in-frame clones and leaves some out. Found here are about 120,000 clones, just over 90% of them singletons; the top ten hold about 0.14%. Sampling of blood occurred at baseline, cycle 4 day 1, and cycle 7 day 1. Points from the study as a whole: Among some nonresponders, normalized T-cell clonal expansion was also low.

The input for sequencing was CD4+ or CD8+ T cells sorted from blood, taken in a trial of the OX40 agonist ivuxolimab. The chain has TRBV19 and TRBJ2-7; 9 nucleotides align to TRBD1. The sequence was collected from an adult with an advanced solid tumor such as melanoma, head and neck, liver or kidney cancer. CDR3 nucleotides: TGTGCCAGTAGTCTCGGGACAGGGACCACCTACGAGCAGTACTTC. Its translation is CASSLGTGTTYEQYF. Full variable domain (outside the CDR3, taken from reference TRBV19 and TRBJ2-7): DGGITQSPKYLFRKEGQNVTLSCEQNLNHDAMYWYRQDPGQGLRLIYYSQIVNDFQKGDIAEGYSVSREKKESFPLTVTSAQKNPTAFYLCASSLGTGTTYEQYFGPGTRLTVT.